The rows below give T cell receptor beta chains drawn from one sample of a study of blood T cells in healthy people across ages. TCRdb reanalysed the 5' RACE reads using MiXCR and keeps one entry per CDR3 protein. Altogether about 580,000 distinct CDR3 sequences are present, roughly 48% being singletons, with the ten largest covering approximately 23%. The sample was blood. These receptors originate from a man older than 75 in good health. The CDR3 runs from the conserved cysteine through the conserved F or W. The D gene is left open where the match is weak. Not all rows give a size; the values are once, few, many and, for expanded clones, a class.

clone size | D gene | J gene | V gene | CDR3 protein | CDR3 DNA
NA | NA | TRBJ1-5 | TRBV21-1 | CASSTSRKGQPQHF | TGTGCCAGCAGCACCTCCCGTAAAGGCCAGCCCCAGCATTTT
NA | NA | TRBJ1-4 | TRBV7-9 | CASSYAQGGEKLFF | TGTGCCAGCAGCTATGCACAGGGTGGAGAAAAACTGTTTTTT
few | NA | TRBJ1-4 | TRBV7-9 | CASSFRNPNEKLFF | TGTGCCAGCAGCTTCAGGAATCCGAATGAAAAACTGTTTTTT
few | TRBD1 | TRBJ2-1 | TRBV29-1 | CSSYPGQGQDEQFF | TGCAGCTCCTACCCGGGACAGGGTCAGGATGAGCAGTTCTTC
NA | TRBD1 | TRBJ2-7 | TRBV5-6 | CASNDRVTYEQYF | TGTGCCAGCAACGACAGGGTAACCTACGAGCAGTACTTC
NA | NA | TRBJ1-6 | TRBV20-1 | CSARNTNNSPLHF | TGCAGTGCTAGAAACACGAATAATTCACCCCTCCACTTT
NA | NA | TRBJ1-6 | TRBV7-2 | CASSLDSVTYNSPLHF | TGTGCCAGCAGCTTAGACTCGGTTACTTATAATTCACCCCTCCACTTT
NA | TRBD2 | TRBJ2-7 | TRBV27 | CASSRTLAGSSDEQYF | TGTGCCAGCAGTCGCACACTAGCGGGGTCGTCCGACGAGCAGTACTTC
NA | TRBD2 | TRBJ2-1 | TRBV20-1 | CSALKRELDNEQFF | TGCAGTGCCCTAAAGCGGGAGTTGGACAATGAGCAGTTCTTC
NA | TRBD2 | TRBJ2-3 | TRBV2 | CASRWVGGGTDTQYF | TGTGCCAGCAGGTGGGTGGGGGGGGGAACAGATACGCAGTATTTT
NA | TRBD2 | TRBJ2-3 | TRBV6-5 | CASSYSEYASGGAQYF | TGTGCCAGCAGTTACTCGGAATACGCTAGCGGGGGTGCGCAGTATTTT
NA | TRBD1 | TRBJ1-2 | TRBV7-2 | CASSLAAGGACTF | TGTGCCAGCAGCTTAGCTGCAGGGGGCGCCTGCACCTTC
few | NA | TRBJ2-3 | TRBV9 | CASSVEPGADTQYF | TGTGCCAGCAGCGTAGAGCCGGGTGCAGATACGCAGTATTTT
NA | NA | TRBJ2-1 | TRBV7-9 | CASSLRGTPYKEQFF | TGTGCCAGCAGCTTACGCGGAACTCCCTACAAGGAGCAGTTCTTC
NA | NA | TRBJ1-4 | TRBV27 | CASSSWSTNEKLFF | TGTGCCAGCAGCTCTTGGAGCACTAATGAAAAACTGTTTTTT
NA | TRBD2 | TRBJ2-1 | TRBV6-2/TRBV6-3 | CASNKEQTGLADRYNEQFF | TGTGCCAGCAATAAGGAGCAAACCGGACTAGCGGATCGCTACAATGAGCAGTTCTTC
NA | NA | TRBJ2-7 | TRBV20-1 | CSAREPRDTYEQYF | TGCAGTGCTAGAGAACCGCGGGATACCTACGAGCAGTACTTC
NA | NA | TRBJ1-5 | TRBV5-5 | CASSLNTNQPQHF | TGTGCCAGCAGCTTAAACACCAATCAGCCCCAGCATTTT
NA | NA | TRBJ1-1 | TRBV7-2 | CASSLERTTGTEAFF | TGTGCCAGCAGCTTAGAGCGGACGACGGGCACTGAAGCTTTCTTT
NA | NA | TRBJ1-6 | TRBV6-6 | CASSYGPGRVIHPLHF | TGTGCCAGCAGTTACGGTCCGGGCAGGGTGATTCACCCCCTCCACTTT
few | TRBD2 | TRBJ2-1 | TRBV7-2 | CASSLAAGGLNEQFF | TGTGCCAGCAGCTTAGCAGCGGGAGGGCTAAATGAGCAGTTCTTC
once | NA | TRBJ1-1 | TRBV4-1 | CASSQLGAHTEAFF | TGCGCCAGCAGCCAACTGGGGGCGCACACTGAAGCTTTCTTT
NA | NA | TRBJ2-3 | TRBV20-1 | CSARVWSSTDTQYF | TGCAGTGCTAGGGTTTGGTCTAGCACAGATACGCAGTATTTT
few | TRBD1 | TRBJ1-2 | TRBV27 | CASRRTGEYGYTF | TGTGCCAGCAGAAGGACAGGGGAATATGGCTACACCTTC
NA | NA | TRBJ2-3 | TRBV5-1 | CASSLGGGSSTDTQYF | TGCGCCAGCAGCTTGGGTGGCGGATCTAGCACAGATACGCAGTATTTT
NA | TRBD1 | TRBJ1-1 | TRBV18 | CASSLRQGGMNTEAFF | TGTGCCAGCTCACTCCGACAGGGCGGAATGAACACTGAAGCTTTCTTT
NA | TRBD1 | TRBJ2-7 | TRBV12-3/TRBV12-4 | CASQAGTAYEQYF | TGTGCCTCCCAAGCCGGGACAGCTTACGAGCAGTACTTC
many | TRBD2 | TRBJ2-3 | TRBV6-5 | CASSYSAGTDTQYF | TGTGCCAGCAGTTACTCAGCGGGGACGGATACGCAGTATTTT